Shown below are 13 T cell receptor beta chains from a single sample sequenced in a study of blood T cell dynamics during melanoma immunotherapy. Only in-frame clones appear in the TCRdb table, and some are missing; sequencing was by immunoSEQ multiplex PCR. Of 10,000 to 13,000 clones in the sample, around 87% are singletons; the top ten hold 6.9%. Documented time point: week 3, after first cycle of checkpoint inhibitor. Sequenced here: blood, sampled from a patient treated with checkpoint blockade. The receptors come from a human donor with melanoma.

The chain's CDR3 is CASSDRTGRFNSPLHF. The CDR3 nucleotides read TGTGCCAGTAGTGATAGGACAGGGCGTTTTAATTCACCCCTCCACTTT. The genes are TRBV19 and TRBJ1-6; 8 bases match TRBD1. V lost 5 bases to trimming and J lost 6 bases; unmatched junction nucleotides: 9. Germline values: CDR1 LNHDA, CDR2 SQIVND (reference sequence). The CDR3 consists of 16 residues.

The chain couples TRBV5-4 to TRBJ2-6; 11 bases fit TRBD1. The ends lost 2 bases at V and 3 bases at J; junction bases unmatched: 4. The V gene's germline CDR1 is SGHNT and CDR2 YYREEE (reference sequence). The CDR3 contains 17 residues. Here the CDR3 reads CASSFGQGAFGANVLTF. The CDR3 nucleotides read TGTGCCAGCAGCTTCGGACAGGGGGCGTTTGGGGCCAACGTCCTGACTTTC.

This chain uses TRBV6-5 with TRBJ1-6, with 8 bases fitting TRBD1. Looked up from germline, CDR1 is MNHEY and CDR2 is SVGAGI. The trim removed 6 bases at V and 9 bases at J, leaving 10 bases unmatched. This CDR3 contains 15 residues. The CDR3 is CASRSSGTGGSPLHF. The CDR3 coding sequence is TGTGCCAGCAGATCCTCCGGGACAGGAGGTTCACCCCTCCACTTT.

This clone was seen only once. The chain uses TRBV6-6 and TRBJ1-5, with D perhaps TRBD1 (6 bases). CDR1 is MNHNY and CDR2 is SVGAGI in the germline V gene (reference sequence). CDR3 length equals 14 residues. Deletions cut 10 bases from V and 5 bases from J, with 18 bases between. In nucleotides, the CDR3 is TGTGCCACCCTCGGGCGGGAGGGGGATCAGCCCCAGCATTTT. Translated, it gives CATLGREGDQPQHF.

The chain has TRBV7-2 and TRBJ1-6; D ambiguous. The CDR3 is made up of 12 amino acids. CDR1 SGHTA and CDR2 FQGNSA come from the germline V gene. Trimming removed 2 bases from V and 10 bases from J, with 6 bases in between. CDR3 DNA: TGTGCCAGCAGCTTATTGGGGTCACCCCTCCACTTT. Encoded protein: CASSLLGSPLHF.

The chain uses TRBV5-1 and TRBJ1-2, with 10 nucleotides matching TRBD1. The CDR3 totals 13 residues. The J segment lost 6 bases and the V segment lost 4 bases, leaving 3 bases of the junction unmatched. Germline V gene data show CDR1 as SGHRS and CDR2 as YFSETQ. The CDR3 region has the DNA TGCGCCAGCAGCCAGGACAGGGGGAATGGCTACACCTTC. This codes for CASSQDRGNGYTF.

This clone was detected once. The chain recombines TRBV7-9 with TRBJ1-2; no definite D call. This CDR3 spans 15 amino acids. V lost 1 base and J 7 bases, leaving 16 bases between the germline ends. CDR1 and CDR2 (germline): SEHNR, FQNEAQ (reference sequence). The DNA for the CDR3 is TGTGCCAGCAGCTTAGACGGACGGTTTTCGGGTGGCTACACCTTC. This encodes CASSLDGRFSGGYTF. Together with reference TRBV7-9 and TRBJ1-2, the CDR3 gives the full variable domain: DTGVSQNPRHKITKRGQNVTFRCDPISEHNRLYWYRQTLGQGPEFLTYFQNEAQLEKSRLLSDRFSAERPKGSFSTLEIQRTEQGDSAMYLCASSLDGRFSGGYTFGSGTRLTVV.

The chain uses TRBV2 and TRBJ2-3; tentatively, D is TRBD1 (5 bases). Germline V gene lookup returns CDR1 SNHLY and CDR2 FYNNEI. This CDR3 comprises 14 residues. Trimming left V 7 bases short and J 10 bases short, with 21 bases between. This CDR3 is CASTLGQGRSAQYF. The CDR3 nucleotides are TGTGCCAGCACATTGGGGCAGGGAAGAAGTGCGCAGTATTTT.

V usage is TRBV12-5 and J usage is TRBJ1-1; TRBD1 matches at 8 bases. Germline V CDR1 and CDR2: LGHNT, FRNRAP. V lost 6 bases, J lost 0 bases, and 9 bases stayed unmatched. The CDR3 length is 16 residues. In DNA form, the CDR3 reads TGTGCTAGTGGCCCCGAGTCAGGGGGCATGAACACTGAAGCTTTCTTT. Its protein is CASGPESGGMNTEAFF. The whole variable domain, remainder taken from reference TRBV12-5 and TRBJ1-1, is DARVTQTPRHKVTEMGQEVTMRCQPILGHNTVFWYRQTMMQGLELLAYFRNRAPLDDSGMPKDRFSAEMPDATLATLKIQPSEPRDSAVYFCASGPESGGMNTEAFFGQGTRLTVV.

The chain combines TRBV30 with TRBJ2-1; 9 bases are shared with TRBD2. Per germline, CDR1 GTSNPN and CDR2 SVGIG (reference sequence). The V segment lost 1 base and the J segment 9 bases; nucleotides outside the gene matches: 7. This CDR3 is 14 amino acids long. The CDR3 bases are TGTGCCTGGAGTGCCCTAGCGGGGCCTCGTGAGCAGTTCTTC. It translates to CAWSALAGPREQFF.

The CDR3 DNA is TGTGCCAGTAGTATAGATGCTCCGAGACAGGGATCTGGGGCCAACGTCCTGACTTTC. It is translated as CASSIDAPRQGSGANVLTF. The chain joins TRBV19 to TRBJ2-6, with TRBD1 matching over 7 bases. Germline V gene sequence: CDR1 LNHDA, CDR2 SQIVND (reference sequence). The length of the CDR3 is 19 residues. V shed 0 bases and J 1 base; nucleotides not matched to a gene: 9. The full variable domain, rest sourced from reference TRBV19 and TRBJ2-6, is DGGITQSPKYLFRKEGQNVTLSCEQNLNHDAMYWYRQDPGQGLRLIYYSQIVNDFQKGDIAEGYSVSREKKESFPLTVTSAQKNPTAFYLCASSIDAPRQGSGANVLTFGAGSRLTVL.

V is TRBV7-8 and J is TRBJ1-4; TRBD1 matches 11 bases. V lost 6 bases to trimming and J lost 8 bases; unmatched junction nucleotides: 17. The CDR3 consists of 18 residues. The germline V gene has CDR1 SGHVS and CDR2 FQNEAQ. For the CDR3, the DNA is TGTGCCAGCAGTTTTACTACCGGGACAGGGGGTTTCGGCGAAAAACTGTTTTTT. As protein: CASSFTTGTGGFGEKLFF.

This sequence joins TRBV7-3 and TRBJ2-3; tentatively, D is TRBD2 (5 bases). V gave up 5 bases and J gave up 9 bases, with 15 bases separating them. CDR1 SGHTA and CDR2 FQGTGA come from the germline V gene. The CDR3 runs 13 residues. The CDR3 is CASSAYIGETQYF. CDR3 in DNA: TGTGCCAGCAGCGCTTATATCGGGGAGACGCAGTATTTT. Based on the CDR3 plus reference TRBV7-3 and TRBJ2-3, the full variable domain is GAGVSQTPSNKVTEKGKYVELRCDPISGHTALYWYRQSLGQGPEFLIYFQGTGAADDSGLPNDRFFAVRPEGSVSTLKIQRTERGDSAVYLCASSAYIGETQYFGPGTRLTVL.